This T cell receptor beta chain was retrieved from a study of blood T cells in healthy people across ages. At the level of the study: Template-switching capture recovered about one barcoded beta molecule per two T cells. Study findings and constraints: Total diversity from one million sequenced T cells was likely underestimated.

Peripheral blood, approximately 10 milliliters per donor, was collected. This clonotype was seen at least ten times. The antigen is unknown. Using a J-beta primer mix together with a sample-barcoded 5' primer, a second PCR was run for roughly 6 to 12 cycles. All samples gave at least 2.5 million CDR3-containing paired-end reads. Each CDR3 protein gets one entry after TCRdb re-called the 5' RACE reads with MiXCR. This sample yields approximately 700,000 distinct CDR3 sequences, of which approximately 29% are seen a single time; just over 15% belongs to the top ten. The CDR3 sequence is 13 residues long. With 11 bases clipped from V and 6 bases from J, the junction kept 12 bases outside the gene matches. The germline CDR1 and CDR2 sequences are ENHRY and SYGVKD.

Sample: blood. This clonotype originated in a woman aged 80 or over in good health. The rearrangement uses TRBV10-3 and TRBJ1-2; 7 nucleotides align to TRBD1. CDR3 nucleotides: TGTGCCGTTAGAATCCGGGACAGTGATGGCTACACCTTC. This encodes CAVRIRDSDGYTF.